Below, one T cell receptor beta chain is given with its context. This table comes from immunoSEQ multiplex PCR, and its TCRdb copy is limited to in-frame clones, with some not included. The table shows under 200,000 clones, with around 90% occurring only once. The sample comes from a study of control samples from healthy donors and cancer patients. V lost 2 bases, J lost 4 bases, and 12 bases lay in between. The CDR3 sequence is 15 residues long. Germline V CDR1 and CDR2: MNHNS, SASEGT. This clonotype originated in a woman in her twenties or thirties in good health. Sample: blood. The chain carries TRBV6-1 and TRBJ1-3, with D uncertain. CDR3 DNA sequence: TGTGCCAGCAGTGAACGAACGGGAGGAGGAAACACCATATATTTT. Translated, it gives CASSERTGGGNTIYF.